The 24 T cell receptor beta chains below come from one sample, sequenced in a study of blood T cell repertoires in COVID-19 (dated by TCRdb to about 2020). The library was obtained by the immunoSEQ multiplex PCR assay. Sourced from immuneACCESS, this table was stored by TCRdb with only in-frame sequences that have V and J called. A share of the clones is absent; for the studies checked, an unresolved V gene accounts for under half, and the remainder has no known explanation. For this sample the table gives 250,000 to 400,000 clones, of which around 88% were detected only once. Of the sample, approximately 1.6% falls within the top ten clones. The sequenced sample was peripheral blood. The receptors were gathered from a woman under 40 with COVID-19, enrolled during active disease.

This clone was counted between two and nine times. The chain has TRBV4-1 and TRBJ1-6; 9 bases fit TRBD1. Losses at the gene ends were 5 bases for V and 6 bases for J; bases not matched to a gene: 5. The germline V gene encodes CDR1 MGHRA and CDR2 YSYEKL. The CDR3 runs 15 residues. This CDR3 is CASSSRDRVNSPLHF. For the CDR3, the DNA is TGCGCCAGCAGCAGCCGGGACAGGGTTAATTCACCCCTCCACTTT.

On this clone itself: One end of the junction is discordant with germline, which a read error may explain. The V gene is TRBV2, the J gene TRBJ2-5; TRBD2 might be the D (6 bases). The CDR3 runs to 15 residues. Per germline, CDR1 SNHLY and CDR2 FYNNEI. The CDR3 sequence is CASRERGTFRGTQYF. The CDR3 coding sequence is TGTGCCAGCCGTGAAAGAGGGACTTTCCGAGGGACCCAGTACTTC.

The genes are TRBV6-5 and TRBJ1-6; TRBD1 matches at 10 bases. CDR3 length: 15 residues. With V trimmed by 3 bases and J by 8 bases, 4 bases remained unmatched. CDR1 MNHEY and CDR2 SVGAGI come from the germline V gene. The CDR3 here is CASSYDRGLYSPLHF. Written as DNA, the CDR3 is TGTGCCAGCAGTTATGACAGGGGGCTCTATTCACCCCTCCACTTT.

The chain has TRBV12-3 or TRBV12-4 and TRBJ1-1; D possibly corresponds to TRBD1 (5 bases). Trimming stripped 2 bases from V and 11 bases from J, with 9 bases between. This CDR3 region has 11 residues. The CDR3 is CASSLSGWAFF. CDR3 in DNA: TGTGCCAGCAGTTTATCAGGGTGGGCTTTCTTT.

CDR3 residues: CASRPDRDTEAFF. CDR3 DNA: TGTGCCAGCAGACCTGACAGGGACACTGAAGCTTTCTTT. The chain recombines TRBV9 with TRBJ1-1; 7 bases are a match to TRBD1. This CDR3 is built from 13 residues. V was clipped by 5 bases and J by 3 bases; unmatched bases: 4. The V gene's germline CDR1 is SGDLS and CDR2 YYNGEE.

The chain recombines TRBV28 with TRBJ1-2; 12 nucleotides match TRBD1. This CDR3 region has 16 residues. Germline-derived CDR1 and CDR2 are MDHEN and SYDVKM. J was trimmed by 2 bases and V by 6 bases; bases with no gene match: 7. The CDR3 DNA follows: TGTGCCAGCAGATCGCCGGGACAGGGGGCGAACTATGGCTACACCTTC. Its protein is CASRSPGQGANYGYTF.

This clone has a single count. The chain carries TRBV4-2 and TRBJ2-2; the match to TRBD1 covers 11 bases. The CDR3 consists of 15 residues. V lost 4 bases, J lost 6 bases, and 4 bases stayed unmatched. Germline lookup yields CDR1 LGHNA and CDR2 YNFKEQ. CDR3 coding DNA: TGTGCCAGCAGCCCCGGGACAGGGGGTCCCGGGGAGCTGTTTTTT. It encodes CASSPGTGGPGELFF.

V gene TRBV3-1 (or the pseudogene TRBV3-2) combines with J gene TRBJ2-5, with 10 bases matching TRBD2. CDR1 and CDR2 (germline): LGHDT, YNNKEL (reference sequence). This CDR3 spans 16 amino acids. V dropped 4 bases and J dropped 5; count of bases not matched to a gene: 10. The CDR3 coding sequence is TGTGCCAGCAGCCCACAGCCCCTAGCGGGGGTTGAGACCCAGTACTTC. This encodes CASSPQPLAGVETQYF.

V usage is TRBV15 and J usage is TRBJ1-2; 7 bases map to TRBD1. The germline CDR1 and CDR2 sequences are LNHNV and YYDKDF (reference sequence). J gave up 8 bases and V 1 base, and 10 bases lay outside the gene matches. CDR3 length: 15 amino acids. Here the CDR3 reads CATSRVGQDPIGYTF. CDR3 bases: TGTGCCACCAGCAGAGTAGGACAGGATCCTATCGGCTACACCTTC.

The chain carries TRBV5-8 and TRBJ1-1; TRBD1 matches 12 bases. V dropped 4 bases and J dropped 5; count of bases not matched to a gene: 12. The CDR3 covers 17 residues. Germline values: CDR1 SGHTS, CDR2 YDEGEE. CDR3 residues: CASSPRWDRGLGTEAFF. The CDR3 bases are TGTGCCAGCAGCCCTAGGTGGGACAGGGGGCTCGGAACTGAAGCTTTCTTT.

The chain is built from TRBV4-1 and TRBJ1-1; 9 bases are a match to TRBD1. V was clipped by 4 bases and J by 0 bases; unmatched bases: 3. The CDR3 contains 15 residues. Germline V CDR1 and CDR2: MGHRA, YSYEKL. The CDR3: CASSPGTGLNTEAFF. DNA of the CDR3: TGCGCCAGCAGCCCCGGGACAGGGTTGAACACTGAAGCTTTCTTT.

This rearrangement joins TRBV11-3 to TRBJ1-6; 8 nucleotides align to TRBD1. The CDR3 totals 14 residues. Germline lookup yields CDR1 SGHNT and CDR2 YENEEA. The ends lost 5 bases at V and 5 bases at J; junction bases unmatched: 2. In DNA form, the CDR3 reads TGTGCCAGCAGCAAGGGACAGGATAATTCACCCCTCCACTTT. Amino acid sequence: CASSKGQDNSPLHF. Full variable domain (missing parts from reference TRBV11-3 and TRBJ1-6): EAGVVQSPRYKIIEKKQPVAFWCNPISGHNTLYWYLQNLGQGPELLIRYENEEAVDDSQLPKDRFSAERLKGVDSTLKIQPAELGDSAVYLCASSKGQDNSPLHFGNGTRLTVT.

This chain links TRBV6-5 with TRBJ1-5, with 7 bases aligning to TRBD1. Looked up from germline, CDR1 is MNHEY and CDR2 is SVGAGI. There are 15 residues in the CDR3. The junction had 4 bases not matched to a gene; V was cut back by 5 bases and J by 0 bases. This CDR3 is CASSPDRSSNQPQHF. Here the CDR3 DNA reads TGTGCCAGCAGTCCGGACAGGTCTAGCAATCAGCCCCAGCATTTT.

This chain joins TRBV7-2 and TRBJ2-7; no firm D call. V was clipped by 9 bases and J by 6 bases, with 18 bases between them. The CDR3 contains 13 residues. Germline V lookup: CDR1 SGHTA, CDR2 FQGNSA. The CDR3 nucleotides are TGTGCCAGTGAATTTAGTCTTCAAAGCGAGCAGTACTTC. Amino acids: CASEFSLQSEQYF.

This chain uses TRBV3-1 (or the pseudogene TRBV3-2) with TRBJ1-3; D is unclear. CDR3 size: 12 residues. V gave up 1 base and J gave up 4 bases, with 2 bases separating them. In germline, CDR1 is LGHDT, CDR2 YNNKEL (reference sequence). In nucleotides, the CDR3 is TGTGCCAGCAGCCAAGTAGGAAACACCATATATTTT. It specifies CASSQVGNTIYF.

This rearrangement joins TRBV29-1 to TRBJ2-5; 8 nucleotides match TRBD2. V lost 7 bases to trimming and J lost 3 bases; unmatched junction nucleotides: 10. The CDR3 has 14 amino acids. Germline V gives CDR1 SQVTM, CDR2 ANQGSEA. CDR3 coding DNA: TGCAGCGCGGGGGATGGGACTAGGGAAGAGACCCAGTACTTC. Encoded protein: CSAGDGTREETQYF.

This clone is a singleton in its sample. The chain combines TRBV5-1 with TRBJ2-1; 13 nucleotides align to TRBD2. This CDR3 has 18 amino acids. Trimming cost V 0 bases and J 7 bases; bases outside gene matches: 10. Germline loops: CDR1 SGHRS, CDR2 YFSETQ. The CDR3 protein is CASSLEDRTSGGYNEQFF. The CDR3 coding sequence is TGCGCCAGCAGCTTGGAGGATCGGACTAGCGGGGGATATAATGAGCAGTTCTTC.

The gene calls are TRBV7-9 and TRBJ1-4; 7 bases are shared with TRBD1. J was trimmed by 2 bases and V by 5 bases; bases with no gene match: 8. The CDR3 spans 16 residues. Germline V gene lookup returns CDR1 SEHNR and CDR2 FQNEAQ (reference sequence). The CDR3 protein is CASSTRQGGTNEKLFF. CDR3 coding DNA: TGTGCCAGCAGCACCCGACAGGGAGGTACTAATGAAAAACTGTTTTTT.

The chain has TRBV6-6 and TRBJ2-5; the D is unclear. Germline lookup yields CDR1 MNHNY and CDR2 SVGAGI (reference sequence). The CDR3 consists of 13 residues. Trimming left V 2 bases short and J 7 bases short, with 11 bases between. The CDR3 DNA follows: TGTGCCAGCAGTTACCATACCGCAGTGACCCAGTACTTC. Its protein product is CASSYHTAVTQYF.

The sample holds a few counts of this clone. The chain recombines TRBV4-1 with TRBJ1-5; 9 bases agree with TRBD1. Germline V gives CDR1 MGHRA, CDR2 YSYEKL. The CDR3 has 14 amino acids. J lost 6 bases, V lost 6 bases, and 6 bases had no gene match. For the CDR3, the DNA is TGCGCCAGCAGAGGGACAGGGTTTAGTCAGCCCCAGCATTTT. Translation gives CASRGTGFSQPQHF.

As concerns this clone: The sample has other DNA sequences that encode this CDR3 too. V usage is TRBV9 and J usage is TRBJ2-3; 9 bases fit TRBD2. The CDR3 contains 15 residues. Trimming took 2 bases from V and 1 from J; bases not matched to a gene: 2. CDR1 is SGDLS and CDR2 is YYNGEE in the germline V gene. DNA of the CDR3: TGTGCCAGCAGCGTTGGCGGGGGGGGCACAGATACGCAGTATTTT. Amino acids: CASSVGGGGTDTQYF.

The V gene is TRBV7-8, the J gene TRBJ1-3; D is perhaps TRBD1 (5 bases). The germline V gene encodes CDR1 SGHVS and CDR2 FQNEAQ. This CDR3 contains 17 residues. V was shortened by 5 bases and J by 0 bases, with 17 bases between the two germline ends. Written as DNA, the CDR3 is TGTGCCAGCAGCCCTCAAGGCAGGGCTAACTCTGGAAACACCATATATTTT. Translated: CASSPQGRANSGNTIYF.

V and J are TRBV27 and TRBJ2-5, with 8 bases matching TRBD2. The CDR3 loop spans 16 amino acids. Germline CDR1 and CDR2: MNHEY and SMNVEV (reference sequence). The V gene end was trimmed by 2 bases and the J gene end by 0 bases; junction bases not matched to a gene: 5. The CDR3 spells CASSLTGTRNQETQYF. The CDR3 nucleotides read TGTGCCAGCAGTTTAACTGGGACTAGGAACCAAGAGACCCAGTACTTC.

This clone was observed a handful of times. The rearrangement uses TRBV6-7 and TRBJ1-6; 7 nucleotides line up with TRBD1. TRBV6-7 is identified as an open reading frame with a role that is uncertain. Trimming cost V 10 bases and J 8 bases; bases outside gene matches: 8. The CDR3 extends over 13 amino acids. CDR3 in DNA: TGTGCCAATCCGGGACAGTGGTATTCACCCCTCCACTTT. As protein: CANPGQWYSPLHF.